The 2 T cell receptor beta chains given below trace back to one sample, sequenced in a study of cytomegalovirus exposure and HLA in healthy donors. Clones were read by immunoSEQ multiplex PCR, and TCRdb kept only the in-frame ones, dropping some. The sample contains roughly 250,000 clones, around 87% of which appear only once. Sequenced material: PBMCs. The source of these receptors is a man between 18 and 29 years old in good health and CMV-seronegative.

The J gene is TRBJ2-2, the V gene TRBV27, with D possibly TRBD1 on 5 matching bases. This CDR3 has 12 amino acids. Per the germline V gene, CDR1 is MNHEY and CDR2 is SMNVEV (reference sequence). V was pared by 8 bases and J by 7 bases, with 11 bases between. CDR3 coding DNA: TGTGCCAGCGGCAGGGCAGGCGGGGAGCTGTTTTTT. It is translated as CASGRAGGELFF.

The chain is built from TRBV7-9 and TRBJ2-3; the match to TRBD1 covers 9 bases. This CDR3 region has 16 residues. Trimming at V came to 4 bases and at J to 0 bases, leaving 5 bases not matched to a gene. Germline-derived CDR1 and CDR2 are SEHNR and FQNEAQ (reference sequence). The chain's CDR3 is CASSSYRGPSTDTQYF. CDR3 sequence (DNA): TGTGCCAGCAGCTCCTACAGGGGGCCGAGCACAGATACGCAGTATTTT.